This T cell receptor beta chain was obtained from a study of Ad26.COV2.S vaccination and SARS-CoV-2 variants (dated by TCRdb to 2020 to 2022). The study in broad terms: Vaccine-arm donors were drawn from COV1001, a multicentre, randomized, double-blind, placebo-controlled phase I-IIa trial of Ad26.COV2.S in healthy adults. Dosing of Ad26.COV2.S was intramuscular, at either 5x10^10 or 1x10^11 viral particles, delivered as one shot or as two shots spaced 56 days apart. Throughout the experiments and outcome assessment, investigators stayed blinded to trial group allocation. Trial participants were randomized into five groups of five: low-dose or high-dose Ad26.COV2.S given once or twice, or placebo on both occasions. TCRbeta repertoire sequencing served as the tool for gauging how specific and how broad the SARS-CoV-2-reactive T cell receptors were following Ad26.COV2.S vaccination. A total of about 30 samples were included in the TCR-sequenced set, comprising 19 Ad26.COV2.S vaccine recipients, 5 placebo recipients and 8 SARS-CoV-2 convalescent individuals. The research as a whole found: Comparing responses between vaccine doses or regimens was not something the study was powered to do. Comparable non-spike TCR breadth was observed between vaccine and placebo recipients, consistent with only spike being contained in the vaccine. After vaccination, spike-specific CD8+ and CD4+ T cell responses were reported to show substantial breadth. According to the authors, total T cell responses may have been underestimated by the TCR breadth and depth analyses. Spike-specific TCR breadth was higher in Ad26.COV2.S recipients than in placebo recipients (P = 0.0014).

In light of the paper, this sample's treatment or condition label describes: some 20 received Ad26.COV2.S at low or high dose, single or two shots; 5 received placebo; per-sample allocation not given. For vaccine and placebo recipients, repertoires were sequenced using samples collected on day 63 after the first injection. Cohort 1b enrolled around 23 adults aged 18-55 years at a single site in Boston, USA, between 29 July and 7 August 2020. Ad26.COV2.S was a replication-incompetent adenovirus type 26 vector expressing a prefusion-stabilized SARS-CoV-2 spike protein from the original Wuhan strain. The immunoSEQ Assay was the method used to sequence TCRbeta CDR3 regions. After extraction, genomic DNA underwent amplification by bias-controlled multiplex PCR, followed by high-throughput sequencing. The authors' analysis ran thus. To quantify the absolute abundance of each unique TCRbeta CDR3 region, sequences were collapsed and filtered. T cell fraction was estimated by normalizing TCRbeta template counts to usable DNA, with usable DNA measured through amplification of reference genes found in all nucleated cells. Repertoire TCRs were annotated as SARS-CoV-2-specific when V gene, CDR3 amino acid sequence and J gene were exactly matched to a known reactive TCR set. MIRA supplied the reference SARS-CoV-2 TCR set, which was filtered for enrichment in COVID-19-positive ImmuneCODE repertoires so that public or cross-reactive TCRs were removed. Using the MIRA antigens, annotated TCRs were further analysed by specific ORF or by position within an ORF. Depth was the summed frequency of annotated unique rearrangements, while breadth was defined as annotated unique rearrangements over total unique productive rearrangements. Two-sided Wilcoxon rank-sum tests were applied when comparing TCR breadth between groups. What TCRdb holds here is the immuneACCESS table cut down to in-frame rearrangements. Part of the clones is not present; checked against another copy, under half of the missing clones reflect an unresolved V gene, and the others are unexplained. V and J calls and clone size are given by that table; D and trimming were obtained from the DNA. This sample lists under 600,000 clones; roughly nine tenths were detected once. Jointly, the top ten make up about 1.5% of the sample.

To note about this clone: It has no known antigen specificity. No qualities accompany the bases; no much larger clone lies one base away.

Spanning cysteine to phenylalanine, the CDR3 consists of 14 amino acids. Just CDR3 DNA is preserved here, 42 bases in frame from base 1. In the germline V gene, CDR1 corresponds to SQVTM and CDR2 to ANQGSEA. V is reduced by 4 bases and J by 1 base, leaving a spacing of 13 bases between them. The source was peripheral blood, collected in a trial of Ad26.COV2.S vaccine versus placebo. This sequence originates from a person aged 18-60 years who received the Ad26.COV2.S COVID-19 vaccine or a placebo. The rearrangement joined TRBV29-1 to TRBJ1-2, with no confident D gene call. CDR3 protein: CSVVGGNFNYGYTF. The DNA is as follows: TGCAGCGTTGTAGGAGGAAATTTTAACTATGGCTACACCTTC.